This T cell receptor beta chain was found in a study of cytomegalovirus exposure and HLA in healthy donors. On the study more broadly: Samples from HLA-typed donors yielded about 85 million unique TCRs in an early data release.

Turning to this clone: As yet, its antigen is unknown. An end of the junction does not agree with germline; a read error may underlie this.

The PCR had 60 Vbeta and 13 Jbeta primers. Clones were read by immunoSEQ multiplex PCR, and TCRdb kept only the in-frame ones, dropping some. The sample carries under 95,000 clones, over 70% recorded once. Findings and caveats of the study: It was likely that a cluster of highly shared sequence variants was a sequencing artifact.

CDR3 size: 14 residues. CDR1 SEHNR and CDR2 FQNEAQ come from the germline V gene (reference sequence). This receptor was identified in a male donor in good health and CMV-seronegative. This chain joins TRBV7-9 and TRBJ1-2; 8 nucleotides align to TRBD1. The sequenced sample consisted of PBMCs. This CDR3 is CSSSSTGVVYGYTF. The CDR3 nucleotides are TGTTCCAGCAGCTCGACAGGGGTCGTCTATGGCTACACCTTC.